The 8 T cell receptor beta chains listed next were all sequenced from one sample in a study of T cells in Graves' hyperthyroidism and ophthalmopathy. TCR beta CDR3 regions were amplified from RNA transcripts. The HTBI primer set was used in a first-round RT-PCR of the TCR CDR3. TCRdb used MiXCR to reprocess the multiplex PCR reads, holding one entry per CDR3 protein. Of some 510,000 distinct CDR3 sequences listed, about 43% are singletons. The sample comprised peripheral blood or thyroid tissue (not recorded which). The receptors were gathered from a woman aged 18 to 35 with Graves' hyperthyroidism.

This clonotype showed up just a few times. The chain couples TRBV19 to TRBJ1-5, with a weak D call TRBD1 (5 bases). Trimming took 1 base from V and 3 from J, leaving 10 bases between them. The CDR3 has 15 amino acids. CDR1 and CDR2 (germline): LNHDA, SQIVND (reference sequence). Here the CDR3 DNA reads TGTGCCAGTAGTATAGTGGGGACGGTCAATCAGCCCCAGCATTTT. This codes for CASSIVGTVNQPQHF.

This clonotype was observed a few times. The J gene is TRBJ1-1, the V gene TRBV7-9; D is ambiguous. Germline V CDR1 and CDR2: SEHNR, FQNEAQ (reference sequence). CDR3 size: 14 residues. Trimming shortened V by 6 bases and J by 0 bases, and 11 bases separated the two germline ends. DNA for the CDR3: TGTGCCAGCAGTTACACCCTATTGAACACTGAAGCTTTCTTT. Residues: CASSYTLLNTEAFF. Full variable domain (remainder filled in from reference TRBV7-9 and TRBJ1-1): DTGVSQNPRHKITKRGQNVTFRCDPISEHNRLYWYRQTLGQGPEFLTYFQNEAQLEKSRLLSDRFSAERPKGSFSTLEIQRTEQGDSAMYLCASSYTLLNTEAFFGQGTRLTVV.

This clonotype has more than one count but fewer than ten. This chain uses TRBV20-1 with TRBJ1-1; no clear D. V was shortened by 1 base and J by 6 bases, with 9 bases between the two germline ends. Germline V gene lookup returns CDR1 DFQATT and CDR2 SNEGSKA (reference sequence). The CDR3 covers 12 residues. The CDR3 here is CSARGPSSEAFF. The CDR3 bases are TGCAGTGCTAGAGGGCCATCTTCTGAAGCTTTCTTT.

V gene TRBV7-9 combines with J gene TRBJ2-7, with D maybe TRBD1 (6 bases). The CDR3 covers 14 residues. CDR1 and CDR2 (germline): SEHNR, FQNEAQ (reference sequence). Between the trimmed V and J ends, which lost 5 bases and 6 bases, there was a span of 17 bases. CDR3 nucleotide sequence: TGTGCCAGCAGCCTCCGGGACATTAATTCCGAGCAGTACTTC. Encoded protein: CASSLRDINSEQYF.

The V call is TRBV10-3, the J call TRBJ2-7, with D possibly called TRBD1 or TRBD2 (5 bases each). CDR3 length equals 13 residues. In germline, CDR1 is ENHRY, CDR2 SYGVKD. V dropped 7 bases and J dropped 3 bases, with 13 bases sitting between them. CDR3 sequence (DNA): TGTGCCATCACCGGGACGCCCGACTACGAGCAGTACTTC. This translates into CAITGTPDYEQYF.

This clonotype was seen repeatedly, ten times or more. The chain links TRBV15 to TRBJ1-1; D gene uncertain. Germline CDR1 reads LNHNV; CDR2 reads YYDKDF (reference sequence). The V end lost 0 bases, the J end lost 3 bases, and 14 bases lay between the germline ends. The CDR3 totals 16 residues. CDR3 bases: TGTGCCACCAGCAGAGATGTTGGAGGGTTCGACACTGAAGCTTTCTTT. It translates to CATSRDVGGFDTEAFF.

This clonotype was seen repeatedly, ten times or more. The V gene is TRBV7-2, the J gene TRBJ2-7; TRBD1 agrees at 9 bases. CDR3 length: 13 amino acids. Trimming took 3 bases from V and 6 from J; bases not matched to a gene: 3. Germline values: CDR1 SGHTA, CDR2 FQGNSA. The CDR3 region is CASSFETGGEQYF. CDR3 bases: TGTGCCAGCAGCTTTGAGACAGGGGGCGAGCAGTACTTC.

This chain joins TRBV5-1 and TRBJ2-5; TRBD2 matches 10 bases. Looked up from germline, CDR1 is SGHRS and CDR2 is YFSETQ. The V gene end was trimmed by 6 bases and the J gene end by 11 bases; junction bases not matched to a gene: 10. This CDR3 contains 13 residues. The CDR3 sequence: CASTSGRGDTQYF. The CDR3, as DNA: TGCGCCAGCACTAGCGGGAGAGGGGATACGCAGTACTTC.